Each of the 17 T cell receptor beta chains below was sequenced from the same sample in a study of T cell responses to AZD1222 COVID-19 vaccine. Libraries were prepared by immunoSEQ multiplex PCR; TCRdb keeps only in-frame clonotypes and omits some of them. The sample includes more than 140,000 clones, about 91% seen only once; the top ten take less than 2.5%. The sequences come from peripheral blood, collected on day 0 of AZD1222 vaccination. Receptor source: an adult in good health.

V usage is TRBV6-2 or TRBV6-3 and J usage is TRBJ2-7; tentative D call: TRBD1 (5 bases). Germline V lookup: CDR1 MNHEY, CDR2 SVGEGT. There are 14 residues in the CDR3. Trimming pared 2 bases from V and 6 bases from J, leaving 14 bases between. The CDR3 loop reads CASSYGQGVGEQYF. The CDR3 bases are TGTGCCAGCAGTTACGGGCAGGGTGTAGGCGAGCAGTACTTC.

The chain couples TRBV5-1 to TRBJ2-7; D gene unclear. The CDR3 is made up of 13 amino acids. V dropped 5 bases and J dropped 2 bases, with 11 bases sitting between them. CDR1 SGHRS and CDR2 YFSETQ come from the germline V gene. The CDR3 is CASSSAGTYEQYF. The CDR3, as DNA: TGCGCCAGCAGTTCCGCCGGAACCTACGAGCAGTACTTC.

This clone was observed a few times. The chain recombines TRBV15 with TRBJ1-1, with a possible D match to TRBD1 (6 bases). The V and J ends lost 0 bases and 9 bases respectively, with 11 bases between them. Germline values: CDR1 LNHNV, CDR2 YYDKDF (reference sequence). The CDR3 totals 13 residues. CDR3 in DNA: TGTGCCACCAGCAGAGATATAGGGGGGAAAGCTTTCTTT. It translates to CATSRDIGGKAFF.

The rearrangement joins TRBV18 to TRBJ2-1, with 16 positions matching TRBD2. Germline V gene lookup returns CDR1 KGHSH and CDR2 LQKENI. The CDR3 is 15 residues long. The junction had 2 bases not matched to a gene; V was cut back by 3 bases and J by 9 bases. The CDR3 DNA sequence: TGTGCCAGCTCACCCGGGACTAGCGGGAGGGGTGAGCAGTTCTTC. Its translation: CASSPGTSGRGEQFF.

The chain couples TRBV10-3 to TRBJ1-2, with a tentative D call TRBD1 (6 bases). V was shortened by 4 bases and J by 4 bases, with 13 bases between the two germline ends. This CDR3 has 14 residues. Germline V gene lookup returns CDR1 ENHRY and CDR2 SYGVKD. CDR3 sequence (DNA): TGTGCCATCAGTGGACAGGCCCTTGGCTATGGCTACACCTTC. Translated: CAISGQALGYGYTF.

The chain links TRBV18 to TRBJ1-5; maybe TRBD1 (6 bases). Trimming left V 4 bases short and J 4 bases short, with 17 bases between. The CDR3 is 16 residues long. The germline gives CDR1 KGHSH, CDR2 LQKENI. The CDR3 spells CASSLARTDTNQPQHF. In DNA form, the CDR3 reads TGTGCCAGCTCACTTGCGCGGACAGATACTAATCAGCCCCAGCATTTT.

The chain combines TRBV7-2 with TRBJ2-7; 7 nucleotides agree with TRBD2. The J segment lost 0 bases and the V segment lost 2 bases, leaving 4 bases of the junction unmatched. Germline V gene lookup returns CDR1 SGHTA and CDR2 FQGNSA. The CDR3 totals 15 residues. DNA for the CDR3: TGTGCCAGCAGCTTATCGAGCGGGACCTCCTACGAGCAGTACTTC. Its translation is CASSLSSGTSYEQYF.

This clone was detected only a few times. The chain combines TRBV5-4 with TRBJ1-5; D gene unclear. V lost 7 bases, J lost 0 bases, and 20 bases lay in between. CDR3 size: 17 residues. The germline gives CDR1 SGHNT, CDR2 YYREEE (reference sequence). The CDR3 sequence is CASCPARLRYSNQPQHF. CDR3 nucleotides: TGTGCCAGCTGTCCCGCGAGACTGCGATATAGCAATCAGCCCCAGCATTTT.

This chain links TRBV7-2 with TRBJ2-1; no clear D gene. Germline CDR1 and CDR2: SGHTA and FQGNSA. The ends were cut back, 3 bases at V and 9 bases at J, with 3 bases in the middle. The CDR3 consists of 10 residues. The CDR3 loop reads CASSLGEQFF. As DNA, the CDR3 is TGTGCCAGCAGCTTGGGTGAGCAGTTCTTC.

CDR3 region: CASSEAQGGSAFF. CDR3 coding DNA: TGTGCCAGCAGTGAAGCGCAGGGAGGGTCGGCTTTCTTT. The V gene is TRBV2, the J gene TRBJ1-1, with D possibly matching TRBD1 (5 bases). Trimming cost V 0 bases and J 11 bases, with 13 bases left between them. This CDR3 spans 13 amino acids. Germline V lookup: CDR1 SNHLY, CDR2 FYNNEI.

This chain joins TRBV21-1 and TRBJ1-3; TRBD1 reflects the table's D call only, with no check against the DNA. TRBV21-1 is shown as a pseudogene. This CDR3 comprises 17 residues. CDR3 coding DNA: TGTGCCAGCAGCAAGCCAATTGACAGGGTCTCTGGAAACACCATATATTTT. Encoded protein: CASSKPIDRVSGNTIYF.

The V and J genes are TRBV7-6 and TRBJ1-3, with unresolved D. The CDR3 extends over 16 amino acids. Germline V gene lookup returns CDR1 SGHVS and CDR2 FNYEAQ. Between the trimmed V and J ends, which lost 5 bases and 0 bases, there was a span of 14 bases. The CDR3 coding sequence is TGTGCCAGCAGCCAAGTTTTGGGGTCCTCTGGAAACACCATATATTTT. Translation: CASSQVLGSSGNTIYF. Full variable domain (rest looked up from reference TRBV7-6 and TRBJ1-3): GAGVSQSPRYKVTKRGQDVALRCDPISGHVSLYWYRQALGQGPEFLTYFNYEAQQDKSGLPNDRFSAERPEGSISTLTIQRTEQRDSAMYRCASSQVLGSSGNTIYFGEGSWLTVV.

The chain is built from TRBV4-3 and TRBJ1-4, with 10 bases fitting TRBD1. This CDR3 comprises 18 residues. V shed 0 bases and J 8 bases; nucleotides not matched to a gene: 12. Germline values: CDR1 LGHNA, CDR2 YSLEER. CDR3 DNA sequence: TGCGCCAGCAGCCAAGAACCTTATAGTAGGGACAGGGGAGAAAAACTGTTTTTT. Translated: CASSQEPYSRDRGEKLFF.

This chain uses TRBV20-1 with TRBJ1-2; D unclear. The CDR3 totals 11 residues. Trimming stripped 6 bases from V and 6 bases from J, with 11 bases between. The germline gives CDR1 DFQATT, CDR2 SNEGSKA (reference sequence). This CDR3 reads CSAGPRNGYTF. CDR3 in DNA: TGCAGTGCAGGGCCGCGCAATGGCTACACCTTC.

This rearrangement joins TRBV2 to TRBJ1-1, with a weak D call TRBD1 (5 bases). V was pared by 6 bases and J by 8 bases, with 10 bases between. Germline loops: CDR1 SNHLY, CDR2 FYNNEI. This CDR3 has 11 amino acids. Here the CDR3 reads CASRAGSEAFF. CDR3 sequence (DNA): TGTGCCAGCAGAGCAGGGTCGGAAGCTTTCTTT.

The chain uses TRBV7-6 and TRBJ1-1, with TRBD1 identical over 7 bases. The CDR3 length is 16 residues. Germline lookup yields CDR1 SGHVS and CDR2 FNYEAQ. J gave up 6 bases and V 2 bases, and 12 bases lay outside the gene matches. The CDR3 reads CASSLTPGTALSEAFF. The CDR3 DNA reads TGTGCCAGCAGCTTAACCCCCGGGACAGCATTATCTGAAGCTTTCTTT.

The chain employs TRBV6-2 or TRBV6-3 and TRBJ2-7; D gene unclear. The CDR3 covers 11 residues. Germline V lookup: CDR1 MNHEY, CDR2 SVGEGT. Trimming removed 1 base at V and 5 bases at J, with 3 bases between. CDR3 region: CASSYWDEQYF. CDR3 sequence (DNA): TGTGCCAGCAGTTACTGGGACGAGCAGTACTTC.